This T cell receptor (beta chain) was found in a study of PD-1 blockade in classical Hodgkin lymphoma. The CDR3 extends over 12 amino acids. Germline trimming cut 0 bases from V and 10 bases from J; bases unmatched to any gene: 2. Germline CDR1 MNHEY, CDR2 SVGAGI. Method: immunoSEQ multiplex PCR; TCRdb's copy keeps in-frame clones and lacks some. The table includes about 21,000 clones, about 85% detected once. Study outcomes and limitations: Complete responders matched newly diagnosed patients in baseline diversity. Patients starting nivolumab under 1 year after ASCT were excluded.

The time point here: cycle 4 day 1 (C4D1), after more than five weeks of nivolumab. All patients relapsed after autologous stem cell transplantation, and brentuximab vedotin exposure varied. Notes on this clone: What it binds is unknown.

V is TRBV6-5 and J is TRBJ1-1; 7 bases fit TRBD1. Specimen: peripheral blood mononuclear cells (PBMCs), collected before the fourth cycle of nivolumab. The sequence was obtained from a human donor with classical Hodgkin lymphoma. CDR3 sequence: CASSYSRGPAFF. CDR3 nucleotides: TGTGCCAGCAGTTACTCAAGGGGGCCAGCTTTCTTT.